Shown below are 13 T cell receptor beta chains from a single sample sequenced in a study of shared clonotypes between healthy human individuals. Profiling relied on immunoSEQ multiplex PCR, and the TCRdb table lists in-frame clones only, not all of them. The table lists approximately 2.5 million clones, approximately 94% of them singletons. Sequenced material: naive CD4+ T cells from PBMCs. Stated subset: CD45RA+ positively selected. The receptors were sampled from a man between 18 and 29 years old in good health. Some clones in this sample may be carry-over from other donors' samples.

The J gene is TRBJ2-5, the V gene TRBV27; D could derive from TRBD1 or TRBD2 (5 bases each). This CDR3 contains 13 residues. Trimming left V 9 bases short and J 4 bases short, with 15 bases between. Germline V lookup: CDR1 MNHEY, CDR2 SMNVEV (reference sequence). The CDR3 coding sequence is TGTGCCAGTCGGGACCGCCAGGGAGAGACCCAGTACTTC. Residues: CASRDRQGETQYF.

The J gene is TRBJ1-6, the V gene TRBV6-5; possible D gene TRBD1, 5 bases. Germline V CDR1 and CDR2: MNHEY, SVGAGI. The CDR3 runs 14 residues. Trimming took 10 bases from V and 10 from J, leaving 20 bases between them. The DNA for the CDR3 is TGTGCCACCACCTTGGGGACCAACGGGTCACCCCTCCACTTT. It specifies CATTLGTNGSPLHF.

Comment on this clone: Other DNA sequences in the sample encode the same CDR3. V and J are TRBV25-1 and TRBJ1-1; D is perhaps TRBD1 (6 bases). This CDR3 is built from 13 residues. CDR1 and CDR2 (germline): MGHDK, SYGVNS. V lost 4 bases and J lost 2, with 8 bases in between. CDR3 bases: TGTGCCAGCAGTGGACAGGTAAACACTGAAGCTTTCTTT. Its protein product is CASSGQVNTEAFF.

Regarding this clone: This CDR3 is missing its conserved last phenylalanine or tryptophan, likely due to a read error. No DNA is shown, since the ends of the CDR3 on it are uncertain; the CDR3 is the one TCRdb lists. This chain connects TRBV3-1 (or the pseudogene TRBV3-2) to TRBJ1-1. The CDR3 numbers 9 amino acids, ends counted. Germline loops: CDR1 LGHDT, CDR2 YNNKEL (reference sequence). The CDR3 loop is CASSGGGYV.

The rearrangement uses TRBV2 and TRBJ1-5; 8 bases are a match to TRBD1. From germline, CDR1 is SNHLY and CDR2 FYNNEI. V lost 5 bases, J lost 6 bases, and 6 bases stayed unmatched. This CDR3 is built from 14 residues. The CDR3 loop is CASSPRTGTQPQHF. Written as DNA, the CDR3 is TGTGCCAGCAGTCCACGGACAGGGACTCAGCCCCAGCATTTT.

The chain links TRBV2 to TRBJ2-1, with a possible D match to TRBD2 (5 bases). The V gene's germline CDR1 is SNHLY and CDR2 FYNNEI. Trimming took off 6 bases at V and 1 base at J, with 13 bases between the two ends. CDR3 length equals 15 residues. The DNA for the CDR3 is TGTGCCAGCAGCCTCCATGAGCGGTCCTACAATGAGCAGTTCTTC. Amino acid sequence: CASSLHERSYNEQFF.

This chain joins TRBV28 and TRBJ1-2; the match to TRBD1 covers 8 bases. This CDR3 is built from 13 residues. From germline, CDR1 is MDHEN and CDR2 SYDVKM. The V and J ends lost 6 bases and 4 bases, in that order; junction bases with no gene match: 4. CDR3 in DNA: TGTGCCAGCAGAAATACAGGGGGCTATGGCTACACCTTC. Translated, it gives CASRNTGGYGYTF.

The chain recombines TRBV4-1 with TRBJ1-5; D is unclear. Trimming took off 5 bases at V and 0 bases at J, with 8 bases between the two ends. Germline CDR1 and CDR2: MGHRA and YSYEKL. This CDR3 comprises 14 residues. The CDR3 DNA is TGCGCCAGCAGCAAGGCATATAGCAATCAGCCCCAGCATTTT. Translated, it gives CASSKAYSNQPQHF.

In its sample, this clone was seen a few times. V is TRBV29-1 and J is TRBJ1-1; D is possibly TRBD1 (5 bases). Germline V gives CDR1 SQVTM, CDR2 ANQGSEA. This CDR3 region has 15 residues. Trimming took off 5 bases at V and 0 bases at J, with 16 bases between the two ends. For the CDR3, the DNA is TGCAGCGTTAGGACAACTCCAACGTTGAACACTGAAGCTTTCTTT. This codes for CSVRTTPTLNTEAFF.

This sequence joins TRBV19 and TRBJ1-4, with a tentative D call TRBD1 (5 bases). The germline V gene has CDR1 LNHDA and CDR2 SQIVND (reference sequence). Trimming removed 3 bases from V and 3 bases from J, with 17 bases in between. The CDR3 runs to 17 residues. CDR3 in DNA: TGTGCCAGTAGTATGGGGCGGCGGAATTCGGCTAATGAAAAACTGTTTTTT. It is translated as CASSMGRRNSANEKLFF.

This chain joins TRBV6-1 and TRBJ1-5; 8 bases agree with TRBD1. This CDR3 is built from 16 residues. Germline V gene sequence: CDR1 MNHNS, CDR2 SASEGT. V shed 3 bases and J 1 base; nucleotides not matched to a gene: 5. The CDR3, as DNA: TGTGCCAGCAGTGACCCCAGGGGGCGAAGCAATCAGCCCCAGCATTTT. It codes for CASSDPRGRSNQPQHF.

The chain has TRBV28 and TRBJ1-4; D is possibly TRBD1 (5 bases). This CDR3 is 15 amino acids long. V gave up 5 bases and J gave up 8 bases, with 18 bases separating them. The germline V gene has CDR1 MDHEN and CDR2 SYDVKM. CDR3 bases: TGTGCCAGCAGTCGGGAGAGCCGGGGGGAGGAAAAACTGTTTTTT. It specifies CASSRESRGEEKLFF.

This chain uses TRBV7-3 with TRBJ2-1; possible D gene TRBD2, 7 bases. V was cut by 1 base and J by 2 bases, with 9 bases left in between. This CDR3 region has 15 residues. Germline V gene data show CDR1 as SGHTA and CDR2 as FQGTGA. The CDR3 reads CASSLRGGAYNEQFF. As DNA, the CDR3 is TGTGCCAGCAGCTTAAGAGGGGGGGCCTACAATGAGCAGTTCTTC.